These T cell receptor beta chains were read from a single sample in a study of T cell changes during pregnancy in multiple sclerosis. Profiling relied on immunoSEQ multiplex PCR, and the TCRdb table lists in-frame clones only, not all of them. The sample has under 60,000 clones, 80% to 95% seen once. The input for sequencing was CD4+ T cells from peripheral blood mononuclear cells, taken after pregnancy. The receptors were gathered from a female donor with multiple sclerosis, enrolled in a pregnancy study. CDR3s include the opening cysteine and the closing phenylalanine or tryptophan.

CDR3: CASSLALIDSTNEQFF
J: TRBJ2-1
V: TRBV5-1

CDR3: CASSPVRGTGVYEQYF
J: TRBJ2-7
V: TRBV7-9

CDR3: CATSRTIPGQQYEQYF
J: TRBJ2-7
V: TRBV15

CDR3: CASSRTGGGYTF
J: TRBJ1-2
V: TRBV19

CDR3: CASSQESPLAVGSYEQYF
J: TRBJ2-7
V: TRBV4-2

CDR3: CASSLGGLGETQYF
J: TRBJ2-5
V: TRBV28

CDR3: CAWSDREQGGYGTDTQYF
J: TRBJ2-3
V: TRBV30

CDR3: CASKRQELYEQYF
J: NA
V: TRBV10-2

CDR3: CASNAGQRTDTQYF
J: TRBJ2-3
V: TRBV19

CDR3: CASSLQGIPYEQYF
J: TRBJ2-7
V: TRBV2

CDR3: CASSPTDRDQPQHF
J: TRBJ1-5
V: TRBV21-1

CDR3: CASSPGGFAGVDSYNEQFF
J: TRBJ2-1
V: TRBV2

CDR3: CASSNPGPYEQYF
J: TRBJ2-7
V: TRBV7-3

CDR3: CASSVGQAVSNQPQHF
J: TRBJ1-5
V: TRBV6-1

CDR3: CASSLSGSETQYF
J: TRBJ2-5
V: TRBV5-1

CDR3: CASSGRGPRDYGYTF
J: TRBJ1-2
V: TRBV27

CDR3: CASSKGTSGIGEQFF
J: TRBJ2-1
V: TRBV7-2

CDR3: CASSPAWPGLAGETGELFF
J: TRBJ2-2
V: TRBV7-9

CDR3: CASSPSGRTGEQFF
J: TRBJ2-1
V: TRBV5-8

CDR3: CASSLRTSGTDTQYF
J: TRBJ2-3
V: TRBV7-3

CDR3: CASSGTTSGSYNEQFF
J: TRBJ2-1
V: TRBV2

CDR3: CASSLTPGQGYEQYF
J: TRBJ2-7
V: TRBV5-1

CDR3: CASSHPGQGDFEQFF
J: TRBJ2-1
V: TRBV18

CDR3: CASRSSGGGEQYF
J: TRBJ2-7
V: TRBV5-1

CDR3: CASSLDRTSGRTYEQYF
J: TRBJ2-7
V: TRBV7-2

CDR3: CASSPQGALNTEAFF
J: TRBJ1-1
V: TRBV18

CDR3: CASSLVYWGRSTDTQYF
J: TRBJ2-3
V: TRBV7-2

CDR3: CASSLGLAVNTGELFF
J: TRBJ2-2
V: TRBV5-4

CDR3: CASSRAGPNTGELFF
J: TRBJ2-2
V: TRBV7-9

CDR3: CASSEAEGANVGYTF
J: TRBJ1-2
V: TRBV2

CDR3: CASSSGQGARETQYF
J: TRBJ2-5
V: TRBV5-8

CDR3: CASSLEVRGVGEQYF
J: TRBJ2-7
V: TRBV7-2

CDR3: CASSPQASGSYGYTF
J: TRBJ1-2
V: TRBV2

CDR3: CASSLNTHDKETQYF
J: TRBJ2-5
V: TRBV7-9

CDR3: CASIPGANSPLHF
J: TRBJ1-6
V: TRBV6-6

CDR3: CASSQDVGPGGDYGYTF
J: TRBJ1-2
V: TRBV4-1

CDR3: CASSLGQATGANVLTF
J: TRBJ2-6
V: TRBV5-1

CDR3: CASSARGAGANVLTF
J: TRBJ2-6
V: TRBV28

CDR3: CASSLIRGGNTGELFF
J: TRBJ2-2
V: TRBV11-2

CDR3: CASSSPGTGNEKLFF
J: TRBJ1-4
V: TRBV7-6

CDR3: CASSQDLPAGGPYEQFF
J: TRBJ2-1
V: TRBV14

CDR3: CAISETQGAGDTQYF
J: TRBJ2-3
V: TRBV10-3

CDR3: CSVESGQQETQYF
J: TRBJ2-5
V: TRBV29-1

CDR3: CASSSESSGTSYEQYF
J: TRBJ2-7
V: TRBV5-1

CDR3: CSVSSGTASYEQYF
J: TRBJ2-7
V: TRBV29-1

CDR3: CASSPWTSGSGTDTQYF
J: TRBJ2-3
V: TRBV5-1

CDR3: CASSPPGSQETQYF
J: TRBJ2-5
V: TRBV18

CDR3: CASSPGLAGDRETQYF
J: TRBJ2-5
V: TRBV5-4

CDR3: CATSREKAGNRYQPQHF
J: TRBJ1-5
V: TRBV15

CDR3: CASSDIYPGGHPPGELFF
J: TRBJ2-2
V: TRBV2

CDR3: CASSLSGTGYGGYGYTF
J: TRBJ1-2
V: TRBV7-2

CDR3: CASSPPRPTRGNEQFF
J: TRBJ2-1
V: TRBV18

CDR3: CSVVSGVKSGANVLTF
J: TRBJ2-6
V: TRBV29-1

CDR3: CASSRQGADAFF
J: TRBJ1-1
V: TRBV19

CDR3: CASSLESGKETQYF
J: TRBJ2-5
V: TRBV5-1

CDR3: CASSSTQGANQPQHF
J: TRBJ1-5
V: TRBV28

CDR3: CASSMGDRNFYGYTF
J: TRBJ1-2
V: TRBV19

CDR3: CASSITSSTDTQYF
J: TRBJ2-3
V: TRBV18

CDR3: CSVEWQGMNTEAFF
J: TRBJ1-1
V: TRBV29-1